Detailed here is one TCR beta chain. The sample is drawn from a study of blood T cell repertoires in COVID-19. In germline, CDR1 is MNHEY, CDR2 SVGEGT. The CDR3 is 14 amino acids. V dropped 2 bases and J dropped 9; count of bases not matched to a gene: 4. Using immunoSEQ multiplex PCR, the repertoire was profiled, and TCRdb retains in-frame clones only, with some absent. The table lists over 40,000 clones, 90% of them singletons. The receptor's source is a woman older than 75 with acute or convalescent COVID-19. Sequenced input: peripheral blood. The chain recombines TRBV6-2 or TRBV6-3 with TRBJ2-1; 10 nucleotides agree with TRBD2. The CDR3 DNA reads as TGTGCCAGCAGTTACCTAGCGGGAGTGAGTGAGCAGTTCTTC. Encoded protein: CASSYLAGVSEQFF.